Listed below are T cell receptor beta chains from one sample, sequenced in a study of T cell responses to AZD1222 COVID-19 vaccine. Only in-frame clones appear in the TCRdb table, and some are missing; sequencing was by immunoSEQ multiplex PCR. The data show around 150,000 clones, approximately 90% seen once. Sample: peripheral blood, taken 28 days after the second AZD1222 dose. The receptors derive from an adult who received the AZD1222 COVID-19 vaccine. Each CDR3 is given with its conserved first and last residue. Each record gives: J gene, CDR3 length, V gene, clone size, D gene, CDR3 DNA, CDR3 protein. A D gene is named only where the DNA matches it firmly. The size of a clone is reported for some rows only, either as once, few or many, or as a class for expanded clones.

>TRBJ2-7|14|TRBV7-2|-|TRBD1
TGTGCCAGCAGCCGCGACAGGGGGTTCTACGAGCAGTACTTC
CASSRDRGFYEQYF
>TRBJ1-5|16|TRBV11-2|-|-
TGTGCCAGCAGCTTAGGAGGGCAGGGACCCAATCAGCCCCAGCATTTT
CASSLGGQGPNQPQHF
>TRBJ1-5|15|TRBV7-9|-|-
TGTGCCAGCAGCTTAGGGGCCGGTGGCAATCAGCCCCAGCATTTT
CASSLGAGGNQPQHF
>TRBJ2-5|13|TRBV9|-|TRBD2
TGTGCCAGCAGCGTGCGGGGGGGAGAGACCCAGTACTTC
CASSVRGGETQYF
>TRBJ2-7|14|TRBV4-1|-|-
TGCGCCAGCAGCCAAGGTCACAGATCCTACGAGCAGTACTTC
CASSQGHRSYEQYF
>TRBJ1-3|16|TRBV7-6|-|TRBD1
TGTGCCAGCAGCTTTAACAGGGGACGGGGAGGAAACACCATATATTTT
CASSFNRGRGGNTIYF
>TRBJ2-7|15|TRBV7-6|-|-
TGTGCCAGCAGCTTCAGACAGGCTCCCGCCTACGAGCAGTACTTC
CASSFRQAPAYEQYF
>TRBJ2-7|15|TRBV4-1|-|-
TGCGCCAGCAGCCAAGTCGAGTCCCCCCGCGACGAGCAGTACTTC
CASSQVESPRDEQYF
>TRBJ2-7|15|TRBV15|-|TRBD2
TGTGCCACCAGCAGAGGAGCGGGGGGGCCGAGTGAGCAGTACTTC
CATSRGAGGPSEQYF
>TRBJ1-2|15|TRBV5-4|once|TRBD1
TGTGCCAGCAGCTTAACACAGGGGCCCGTTTGGGGCTACACCTTC
CASSLTQGPVWGYTF
>TRBJ2-1|16|TRBV19|-|-
TGTGCCAGTAGTATAGTGGGGGGTTACTCCTACAATGAGCAGTTCTTC
CASSIVGGYSYNEQFF
>TRBJ2-5|12|TRBV5-1|-|-
TGCGCCAGCAGCTTCTCTATGGAGACCCAGTACTTC
CASSFSMETQYF
>TRBJ1-3|13|TRBV6-4|-|TRBD1
TGTGCCAGCAGAGGGACAGGGAAGTACACCATATATTTT
CASRGTGKYTIYF
>TRBJ2-2|16|TRBV7-6|-|TRBD2
TGTGCCAGCAGCCGCCGCCGGGGGGAGGGCACCGGGGAGCTGTTTTTT
CASSRRRGEGTGELFF
>TRBJ2-2|15|TRBV3-1/TRBV3-2|-|-
TGTGCCAGCAGCCAAGACAGGGGTGACACCGGGGAGCTGTTTTTT
CASSQDRGDTGELFF
>TRBJ2-1|13|TRBV11-3|-|-
TGTGCCAGCAGCTCCCGGCCGGGCAATGAGCAGTTCTTC
CASSSRPGNEQFF
>TRBJ2-1|16|TRBV13|-|-
TGTGCCAGCAGCTTATTCGGCAGGGTGGACTACAATGAGCAGTTCTTC
CASSLFGRVDYNEQFF
>TRBJ2-7|12|TRBV5-4|-|TRBD2
TGTGCCAGCAGCTGGGAGGGGTTCGAGCAGTACTTC
CASSWEGFEQYF
>TRBJ2-7|14|TRBV18|-|-
TGTGCCAGCTCACGGACCCGGGCATCCTACGAGCAGTACTTC
CASSRTRASYEQYF
>TRBJ1-4|16|TRBV19|-|TRBD1
TGTGCCAGTAGTAACAGGGGCTACGCAACTAATGAAAAACTGTTTTTT
CASSNRGYATNEKLFF
>TRBJ1-6|19|TRBV4-2|-|-
TGTGCCAGCAGCCAAGGCGTCAATGCGGGACGGGGAGATAATTCACCCCTCCACTTT
CASSQGVNAGRGDNSPLHF
>TRBJ2-4|19|TRBV27|-|TRBD1
TGTGCCAGCAGTAATCGTCCCGGGACAGGGGCTCTAGCCAAAAACATTCAGTACTTC
CASSNRPGTGALAKNIQYF
>TRBJ2-7|13|TRBV4-1|-|-
TGCGCCAGCAGCCAGACACATACGATCGAGCAGTACTTC
CASSQTHTIEQYF
>TRBJ2-7|17|TRBV3-1/TRBV3-2|once|TRBD2
TGTGCCAGCAGCCTGCTTGGGGGCGGGAGGCCCTCCTACGAGCAGTACTTC
CASSLLGGGRPSYEQYF
>TRBJ1-4|15|TRBV6-5|-|TRBD1
TGTGCCAGCAGACAGACAGGGGGACAGAATGAAAAACTGTTTTTT
CASRQTGGQNEKLFF
>TRBJ2-1|18|TRBV1|-|-
-
CTSSQVAGGASSYNEQFF
>TRBJ2-5|13|TRBV14|once|-
TGTGCCAGCAGCCTAGAGGTGGGGGAGACCCAGTACTTC
CASSLEVGETQYF
>TRBJ2-1|11|TRBV29-1|-|-
TGCAGCGTTGAATTGGGGTTTGAGCAGTTCTTC
CSVELGFEQFF
>TRBJ2-7|14|TRBV15|few|-
TGTGCCACCAGCAGAGATCGGGAGATGGACGAGCAGTACTTC
CATSRDREMDEQYF